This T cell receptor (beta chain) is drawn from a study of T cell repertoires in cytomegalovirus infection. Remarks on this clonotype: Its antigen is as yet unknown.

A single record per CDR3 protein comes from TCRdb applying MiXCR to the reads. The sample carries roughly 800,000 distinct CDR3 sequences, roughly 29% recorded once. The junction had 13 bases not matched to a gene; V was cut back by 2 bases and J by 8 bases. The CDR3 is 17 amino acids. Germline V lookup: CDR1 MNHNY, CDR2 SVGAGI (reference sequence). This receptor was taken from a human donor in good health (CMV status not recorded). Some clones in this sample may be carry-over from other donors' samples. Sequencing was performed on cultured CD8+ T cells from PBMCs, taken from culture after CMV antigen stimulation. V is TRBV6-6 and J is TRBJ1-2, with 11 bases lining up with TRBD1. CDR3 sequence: CASSYVLPSGQGEGYTF. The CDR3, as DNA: TGTGCCAGCAGTTACGTCCTTCCTTCGGGACAGGGGGAGGGCTACACCTTC.